This TCR beta chain came from a study of T cell responses to AZD1222 COVID-19 vaccine. Remarks on this clone: Its matching antigen is unknown.

Regarding the study as a whole: Females outnumbered males among donors, who were mostly white British; clonal diversity was possibly underestimated.

This CDR3 is 13 amino acids long. Germline V gives CDR1 LNHDA, CDR2 SQIVND (reference sequence). V was clipped by 2 bases and J by 4 bases; unmatched bases: 2. Clones were sequenced by immunoSEQ multiplex PCR, and TCRdb holds only the in-frame ones, with some missing. The sample gives approximately 120,000 clones, 87% of which show up once; 5.2% is in the top ten. This sequence was found in an adult in good health. The source material was peripheral blood, sampled on day 0 of AZD1222 vaccination. The chain recombines TRBV19 with TRBJ2-7, with TRBD1 matching 7 bases. CDR3 coding DNA: TGTGCCAGTAGTATACAGGGGGAATACGAGCAGTACTTC. Protein sequence: CASSIQGEYEQYF.